The present T cell receptor (beta chain) was sequenced within a study of shared clonotypes between healthy human individuals. Findings and limits, study-wide: Naive subsets generally exceeded memory subsets in estimated richness. Generation probabilities were higher for clonotypes shared across all four sorted-subset donors than for unshared ones. Around 5% of naive CD4 clonotypes were common to four donors.

Profiled with immunoSEQ multiplex PCR; TCRdb holds only in-frame clones, not every one. Counted here are some 1,900,000 clones, around 96% occurring once; the ten biggest clones make up 1.2%. As defined, naive CD8 cells were CD45RO-negative and positively selected for CCR7, with terminally differentiated effector memory CD45RA+ cells excluded. J lost 7 bases, V lost 5 bases, and 6 bases had no gene match. This CDR3 contains 14 residues. CDR1 MNHEY and CDR2 SMNVEV come from the germline V gene (reference sequence). This clone occurred once. Its antigen is undetermined. The material sequenced was naive CD8+ T cells sorted from blood. The chain combines TRBV27 with TRBJ2-7; the match to TRBD1 covers 12 bases. The receptor comes from a young man in good health. The CDR3 spells CASSVGQGAGEQYF. CDR3 DNA: TGTGCCAGCAGTGTGGGACAGGGGGCTGGGGAGCAGTACTTC.